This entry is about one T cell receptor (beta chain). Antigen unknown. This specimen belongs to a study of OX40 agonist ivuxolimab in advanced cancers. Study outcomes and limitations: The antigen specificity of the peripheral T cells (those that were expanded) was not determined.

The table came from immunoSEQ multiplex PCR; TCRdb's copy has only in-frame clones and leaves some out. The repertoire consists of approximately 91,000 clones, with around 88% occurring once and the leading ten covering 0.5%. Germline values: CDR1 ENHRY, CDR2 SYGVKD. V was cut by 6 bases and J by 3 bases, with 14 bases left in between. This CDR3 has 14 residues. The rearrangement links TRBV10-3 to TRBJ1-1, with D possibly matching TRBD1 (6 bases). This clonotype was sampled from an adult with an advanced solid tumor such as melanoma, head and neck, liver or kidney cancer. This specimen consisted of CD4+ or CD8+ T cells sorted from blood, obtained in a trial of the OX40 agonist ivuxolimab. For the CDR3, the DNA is TGTGCCATCAGAGATCAGGGGTTTGACACTGAAGCTTTCTTT. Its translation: CAIRDQGFDTEAFF.